Listed below are T cell receptor beta chains from one sample, sequenced in a study of cytomegalovirus exposure and HLA in healthy donors. Generated by immunoSEQ multiplex PCR, the TCRdb table keeps only in-frame clones and is missing some. Counted here are roughly 62,000 clones, roughly nine tenths occurring once; the ten biggest clones make up about 2%. Sequenced input: PBMCs. The source of these receptors is a woman aged 25 to 39 in good health and CMV-seronegative. The CDR3 runs from the conserved cysteine through the conserved F or W. The D gene is left open where the match is weak. Size is omitted from some rows. Given values are once, few, many or a class for expanded clones.

v_gene: TRBV7-9
j_gene: TRBJ2-4
abundance: NA
d_gene: NA
CDR3aa: CASSEGQGAKNIQYF
CDR3nt: TGTGCCAGCAGCGAGGGGCAGGGGGCCAAAAACATTCAGTACTTC

v_gene: TRBV6-5
j_gene: TRBJ1-1
abundance: NA
d_gene: NA
CDR3aa: CASSEGGKAEAFF
CDR3nt: TGTGCCAGCAGCGAGGGGGGGAAGGCTGAAGCTTTCTTT

v_gene: TRBV6-5
j_gene: TRBJ2-1
abundance: NA
d_gene: NA
CDR3aa: CASSRSAYNEQFF
CDR3nt: TGTGCCAGCAGTAGATCAGCCTACAATGAGCAGTTCTTC

v_gene: TRBV28
j_gene: TRBJ1-2
abundance: NA
d_gene: NA
CDR3aa: CASSPTQTRYYGYTF
CDR3nt: TGTGCCAGCAGTCCCACTCAGACTAGGTACTATGGCTACACCTTC

v_gene: TRBV5-1
j_gene: TRBJ2-3
abundance: once
d_gene: NA
CDR3aa: CASSLIAGYSRGGDTQYF
CDR3nt: TGCGCCAGCAGCCTCATTGCGGGGTATTCGCGGGGCGGGGATACGCAGTATTTT

v_gene: TRBV7-2
j_gene: TRBJ2-7
abundance: NA
d_gene: NA
CDR3aa: CASSFTPRYEQYF
CDR3nt: TGTGCCAGCAGCTTTACTCCGCGCTACGAGCAGTACTTC

v_gene: TRBV19
j_gene: TRBJ1-2
abundance: NA
d_gene: NA
CDR3aa: CASIPDGVHYGYTF
CDR3nt: TGTGCCAGTATCCCGGACGGGGTTCACTATGGCTACACCTTC

v_gene: TRBV18
j_gene: TRBJ2-5
abundance: once
d_gene: TRBD2
CDR3aa: CASSPVLADKETQYF
CDR3nt: TGTGCCAGCTCACCAGTACTAGCGGACAAAGAGACCCAGTACTTC

v_gene: TRBV5-1
j_gene: TRBJ1-1
abundance: NA
d_gene: NA
CDR3aa: CASTPTQGNTEAFF
CDR3nt: TGCGCCAGCACCCCCACACAGGGGAACACTGAAGCTTTCTTT

v_gene: TRBV5-1
j_gene: TRBJ2-2
abundance: NA
d_gene: TRBD1
CDR3aa: CASSLAQGADGELFF
CDR3nt: TGCGCCAGCAGCTTGGCCCAGGGGGCAGACGGGGAGCTGTTTTTT

v_gene: TRBV5-1
j_gene: TRBJ2-1
abundance: NA
d_gene: TRBD2
CDR3aa: CASLGSGTSGSSSYNEQFF
CDR3nt: TGCGCCAGCCTGGGCTCCGGGACTAGCGGGTCGAGCTCCTACAATGAGCAGTTCTTC

v_gene: TRBV7-7
j_gene: TRBJ2-5
abundance: NA
d_gene: NA
CDR3aa: CASSQGDKETQYF
CDR3nt: TGTGCCAGCAGCCAAGGGGACAAAGAGACCCAGTACTTC

v_gene: TRBV5-1
j_gene: TRBJ1-4
abundance: once
d_gene: NA
CDR3aa: CASSLEQGQGLFF
CDR3nt: TGCGCCAGCAGCTTGGAACAGGGTCAAGGGCTGTTTTTT

v_gene: TRBV5-1
j_gene: TRBJ2-3
abundance: NA
d_gene: NA
CDR3aa: CASSLQDLQLTQYF
CDR3nt: TGCGCCAGCAGCTTGCAGGATCTGCAGCTTACGCAGTATTTT

v_gene: TRBV10-3
j_gene: TRBJ2-7
abundance: NA
d_gene: NA
CDR3aa: CAISTQGNEQYF
CDR3nt: TGTGCCATCAGCACACAGGGAAACGAGCAGTACTTC

v_gene: TRBV7-6
j_gene: TRBJ2-3
abundance: NA
d_gene: NA
CDR3aa: CASSLLALRTTDTQYF
CDR3nt: TGTGCCAGCAGCTTATTGGCGCTGCGGACAACAGATACGCAGTATTTT

v_gene: TRBV27
j_gene: TRBJ2-7
abundance: NA
d_gene: NA
CDR3aa: CASSLGPSDSYEQYF
CDR3nt: TGTGCCAGCAGTTTGGGGCCGTCAGACTCCTACGAGCAGTACTTC

v_gene: TRBV7-2
j_gene: TRBJ1-4
abundance: NA
d_gene: TRBD1
CDR3aa: CASSSQGQGNNEKLFF
CDR3nt: TGTGCCAGCAGCTCCCAAGGACAGGGAAATAATGAAAAACTGTTTTTT

v_gene: TRBV28
j_gene: TRBJ1-1
abundance: NA
d_gene: TRBD1
CDR3aa: CASIQTQGAFTEAFF
CDR3nt: TGTGCCAGCATCCAAACACAGGGGGCGTTCACTGAAGCTTTCTTT

v_gene: TRBV28
j_gene: TRBJ1-1
abundance: NA
d_gene: NA
CDR3aa: CATLPGGEGRTEAFF
CDR3nt: TGTGCCACGCTCCCCGGGGGGGAGGGGAGGACTGAAGCTTTCTTT

v_gene: TRBV10-3
j_gene: TRBJ1-2
abundance: NA
d_gene: NA
CDR3aa: CAISDRDRSNYGYTF
CDR3nt: TGTGCCATCAGTGATCGAGACAGATCTAACTATGGCTACACCTTC

v_gene: TRBV10-3
j_gene: TRBJ2-2
abundance: NA
d_gene: NA
CDR3aa: CAISEGQNTGELFF
CDR3nt: TGTGCCATCAGTGAAGGACAGAACACCGGGGAGCTGTTTTTT

v_gene: TRBV4-1
j_gene: TRBJ2-1
abundance: NA
d_gene: TRBD2
CDR3aa: CASSQGGADPFF
CDR3nt: TGCGCCAGCAGCCAGGGAGGGGCCGACCCGTTCTTC

v_gene: TRBV28
j_gene: TRBJ2-1
abundance: NA
d_gene: NA
CDR3aa: CASSQTTVYNEQFF
CDR3nt: TGTGCCAGCAGTCAAACGACAGTTTACAATGAGCAGTTCTTC

v_gene: TRBV19
j_gene: TRBJ1-4
abundance: once
d_gene: NA
CDR3aa: CASSIDVRGGKLFF
CDR3nt: TGTGCCAGTAGTATAGATGTGCGGGGAGGGAAACTGTTTTTT

v_gene: TRBV2
j_gene: TRBJ1-1
abundance: NA
d_gene: NA
CDR3aa: CASRAGVEAFF
CDR3nt: TGTGCCAGCAGGGCCGGGGTTGAAGCTTTCTTT

v_gene: TRBV11-2
j_gene: TRBJ2-5
abundance: NA
d_gene: TRBD1
CDR3aa: CASTPSRTGGPETQYF
CDR3nt: TGTGCCAGCACCCCCTCTCGGACAGGGGGCCCAGAGACCCAGTACTTC

v_gene: TRBV15
j_gene: TRBJ1-2
abundance: NA
d_gene: NA
CDR3aa: CATSLPGTSNYGYTF
CDR3nt: TGTGCCACCAGCCTCCCCGGGACAAGCAACTATGGCTACACCTTC

v_gene: TRBV27
j_gene: TRBJ2-2
abundance: NA
d_gene: NA
CDR3aa: CASSLLGTGELFF
CDR3nt: TGTGCCAGCAGTTTACTAGGCACCGGGGAGCTGTTTTTT

v_gene: TRBV7-6
j_gene: TRBJ2-3
abundance: NA
d_gene: NA
CDR3aa: CASSLEGGNTDTQYF
CDR3nt: TGTGCCAGCAGCTTAGAGGGCGGGAACACAGATACGCAGTATTTT

v_gene: TRBV6-6
j_gene: TRBJ2-5
abundance: NA
d_gene: NA
CDR3aa: CASSYGAETQYF
CDR3nt: TGTGCCAGCAGTTACGGGGCGGAGACCCAGTACTTC

v_gene: TRBV15
j_gene: TRBJ2-7
abundance: NA
d_gene: NA
CDR3aa: CATSRGGISEGEQYF
CDR3nt: TGTGCCACCAGCAGAGGCGGGATCTCGGAGGGCGAGCAGTACTTC

v_gene: TRBV7-9
j_gene: TRBJ2-7
abundance: NA
d_gene: TRBD2
CDR3aa: CASTSGISYEQYF
CDR3nt: TGTGCCAGCACTAGCGGGATCTCCTACGAGCAGTACTTC

v_gene: TRBV5-1
j_gene: TRBJ2-2
abundance: NA
d_gene: NA
CDR3aa: CASSLASTGELFF
CDR3nt: TGCGCCAGCAGCCTGGCGTCCACCGGGGAGCTGTTTTTT

v_gene: TRBV18
j_gene: TRBJ1-2
abundance: NA
d_gene: TRBD1
CDR3aa: CASSSQGALSYGYTF
CDR3nt: TGTGCCAGCTCATCACAGGGGGCGCTGAGCTATGGCTACACCTTC

v_gene: TRBV5-1
j_gene: TRBJ2-3
abundance: NA
d_gene: NA
CDR3aa: CASSRQGQITDTQYF
CDR3nt: TGCGCCAGCAGCCGTCAAGGACAAATCACAGATACGCAGTATTTT

v_gene: TRBV7-2
j_gene: TRBJ2-7
abundance: NA
d_gene: TRBD1
CDR3aa: CASRPTGTAYEQYF
CDR3nt: TGTGCCAGCAGACCTACCGGGACAGCCTACGAGCAGTACTTC

v_gene: TRBV19
j_gene: TRBJ1-5
abundance: NA
d_gene: TRBD1
CDR3aa: CASRGQGVGQPQHF
CDR3nt: TGTGCCAGTAGAGGACAGGGAGTAGGTCAGCCCCAGCATTTT

v_gene: TRBV6-5
j_gene: TRBJ2-1
abundance: NA
d_gene: NA
CDR3aa: CASSPGVGNEQFF
CDR3nt: TGTGCCAGCAGTCCTGGAGTAGGTAATGAGCAGTTCTTC

v_gene: TRBV5-4
j_gene: TRBJ2-1
abundance: NA
d_gene: TRBD2
CDR3aa: CASSLVSGGLDEQFF
CDR3nt: TGTGCCAGCAGCTTGGTTAGCGGGGGGCTAGATGAGCAGTTCTTC

v_gene: TRBV2
j_gene: TRBJ2-1
abundance: NA
d_gene: TRBD2
CDR3aa: CASRSGAYNEQFF
CDR3nt: TGTGCCAGCAGAAGCGGGGCCTACAATGAGCAGTTCTTC

v_gene: TRBV5-1
j_gene: TRBJ2-1
abundance: NA
d_gene: TRBD1
CDR3aa: CASSHPRTGNNEQFF
CDR3nt: TGCGCCAGCAGCCACCCCCGGACAGGCAACAATGAGCAGTTCTTC

v_gene: TRBV27
j_gene: TRBJ2-5
abundance: NA
d_gene: NA
CDR3aa: CASSLSPGVSETQYF
CDR3nt: TGTGCCAGCAGTTTATCGCCGGGAGTATCGGAGACCCAGTACTTC

v_gene: TRBV6-5
j_gene: TRBJ2-7
abundance: NA
d_gene: NA
CDR3aa: CASSYSTRGVGQYF
CDR3nt: TGTGCCAGCAGTTACTCGACGCGGGGCGTGGGGCAGTACTTC

v_gene: TRBV12-5
j_gene: TRBJ2-3
abundance: once
d_gene: TRBD1
CDR3aa: CASGLAGQGDDTQYF
CDR3nt: TGTGCTAGTGGTTTGGCGGGACAGGGGGACGATACGCAGTATTTT

v_gene: TRBV27
j_gene: TRBJ2-7
abundance: once
d_gene: NA
CDR3aa: CASTARATSRLYEQYF
CDR3nt: TGTGCCAGCACCGCTAGGGCCACTAGCCGACTTTACGAGCAGTACTTC

v_gene: TRBV6-5
j_gene: TRBJ2-5
abundance: NA
d_gene: NA
CDR3aa: CASRAGSEETQYF
CDR3nt: TGTGCCAGCAGGGCAGGTTCTGAAGAGACCCAGTACTTC

v_gene: TRBV4-1
j_gene: TRBJ2-7
abundance: NA
d_gene: NA
CDR3aa: CASSHSDSGSYEQYF
CDR3nt: TGCGCCAGCAGCCACTCAGACTCCGGCTCCTACGAGCAGTACTTC

v_gene: TRBV7-9
j_gene: TRBJ2-3
abundance: NA
d_gene: NA
CDR3aa: CASSLEGDGTDTQYF
CDR3nt: TGTGCCAGCAGCTTAGAAGGGGATGGCACAGATACGCAGTATTTT

v_gene: TRBV19
j_gene: TRBJ2-7
abundance: NA
d_gene: NA
CDR3aa: CASSNQVNEQYF
CDR3nt: TGTGCCAGTTCGAACCAGGTCAACGAGCAGTACTTC

v_gene: TRBV5-4
j_gene: TRBJ2-3
abundance: NA
d_gene: TRBD2
CDR3aa: CASSLGLAGTDTQYF
CDR3nt: TGTGCCAGCAGCTTGGGACTAGCGGGAACAGATACGCAGTATTTT

v_gene: TRBV10-3
j_gene: TRBJ2-1
abundance: NA
d_gene: NA
CDR3aa: CAISEQVGVVNEQFF
CDR3nt: TGTGCCATCAGTGAGCAAGTGGGAGTGGTCAATGAGCAGTTCTTC

v_gene: TRBV6-1
j_gene: TRBJ2-5
abundance: NA
d_gene: TRBD1
CDR3aa: CASSAGTGEETQYF
CDR3nt: TGTGCCAGCAGTGCCGGGACAGGGGAAGAGACCCAGTACTTC

v_gene: TRBV7-2
j_gene: TRBJ1-1
abundance: NA
d_gene: NA
CDR3aa: CASSQREPDEAFF
CDR3nt: TGTGCCAGCAGCCAAAGGGAGCCAGATGAAGCTTTCTTT